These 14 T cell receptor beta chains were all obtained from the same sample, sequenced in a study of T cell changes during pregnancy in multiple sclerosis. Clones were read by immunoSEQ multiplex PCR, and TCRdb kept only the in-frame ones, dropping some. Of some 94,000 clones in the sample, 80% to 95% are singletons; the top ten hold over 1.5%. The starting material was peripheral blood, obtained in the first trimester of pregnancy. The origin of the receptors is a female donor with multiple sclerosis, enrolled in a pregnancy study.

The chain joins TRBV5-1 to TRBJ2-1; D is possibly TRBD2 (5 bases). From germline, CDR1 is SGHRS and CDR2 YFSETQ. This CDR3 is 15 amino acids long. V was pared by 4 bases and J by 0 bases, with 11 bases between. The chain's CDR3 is CASSPPRDSYNEQFF. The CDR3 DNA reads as TGCGCCAGCAGCCCCCCCCGGGACTCCTACAATGAGCAGTTCTTC.

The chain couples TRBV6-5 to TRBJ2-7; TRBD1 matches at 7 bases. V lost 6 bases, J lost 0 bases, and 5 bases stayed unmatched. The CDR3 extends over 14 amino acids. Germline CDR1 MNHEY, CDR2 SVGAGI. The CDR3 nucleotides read TGTGCCAGCAGCTGGACAGGCGACTCCTACGAGCAGTACTTC. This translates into CASSWTGDSYEQYF.

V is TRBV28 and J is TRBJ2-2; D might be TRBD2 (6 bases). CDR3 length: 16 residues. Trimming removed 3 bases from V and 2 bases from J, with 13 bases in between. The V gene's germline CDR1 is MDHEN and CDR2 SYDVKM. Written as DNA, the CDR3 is TGTGCCAGCAGTTTTTTAGTCGGGGGTAACACCGGGGAGCTGTTTTTT. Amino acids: CASSFLVGGNTGELFF.

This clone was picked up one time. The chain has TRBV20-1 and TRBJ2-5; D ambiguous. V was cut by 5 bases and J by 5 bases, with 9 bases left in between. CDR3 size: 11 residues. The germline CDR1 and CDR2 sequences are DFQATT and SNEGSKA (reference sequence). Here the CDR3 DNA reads TGCAGTGCTTTACAGACGGAGACCCAGTACTTC. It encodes CSALQTETQYF.

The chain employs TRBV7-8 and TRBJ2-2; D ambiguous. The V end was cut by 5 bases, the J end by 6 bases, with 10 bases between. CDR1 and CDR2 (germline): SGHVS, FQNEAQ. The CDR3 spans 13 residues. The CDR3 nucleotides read TGTGCCAGCAGCGGTTACTATTCCGGGGAGCTGTTTTTT. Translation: CASSGYYSGELFF.

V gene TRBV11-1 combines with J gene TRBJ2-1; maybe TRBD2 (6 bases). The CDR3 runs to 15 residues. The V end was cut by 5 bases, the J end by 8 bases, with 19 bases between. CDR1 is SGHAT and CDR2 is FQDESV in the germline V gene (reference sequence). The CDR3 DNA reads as TGTGCCAGCAGCGAATTGACTAGTATTGCGGATGAGCAGTTCTTC. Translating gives CASSELTSIADEQFF. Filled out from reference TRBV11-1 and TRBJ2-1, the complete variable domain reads EAEVAQSPRYKITEKSQAVAFWCDPISGHATLYWYRQILGQGPELLVQFQDESVVDDSQLPKDRFSAERLKGVDSTLKIQPAELGDSAMYLCASSELTSIADEQFFGPGTRLTVL.

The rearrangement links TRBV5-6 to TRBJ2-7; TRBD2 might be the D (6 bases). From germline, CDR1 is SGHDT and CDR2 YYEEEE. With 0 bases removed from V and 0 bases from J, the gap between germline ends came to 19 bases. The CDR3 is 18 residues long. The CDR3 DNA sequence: TGTGCCAGCAGCTTGGCTGTCGGGGGTAGCGGAGCCTCCTACGAGCAGTACTTC. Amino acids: CASSLAVGGSGASYEQYF.

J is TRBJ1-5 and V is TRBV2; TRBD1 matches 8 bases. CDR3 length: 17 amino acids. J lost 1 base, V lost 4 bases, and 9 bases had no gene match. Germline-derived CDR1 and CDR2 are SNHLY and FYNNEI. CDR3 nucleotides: TGTGCCAGCAGTGTGAAAGACAGGGGAAGCAGCAATCAGCCCCAGCATTTT. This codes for CASSVKDRGSSNQPQHF.

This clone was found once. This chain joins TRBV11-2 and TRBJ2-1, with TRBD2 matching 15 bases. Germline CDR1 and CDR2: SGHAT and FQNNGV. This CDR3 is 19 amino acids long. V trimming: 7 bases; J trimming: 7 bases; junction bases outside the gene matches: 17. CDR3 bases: TGTGCCAGCACCCTTAGAGGGGATTCTGGACTAGCGGGAGGGAATGAGCAGTTCTTC. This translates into CASTLRGDSGLAGGNEQFF.

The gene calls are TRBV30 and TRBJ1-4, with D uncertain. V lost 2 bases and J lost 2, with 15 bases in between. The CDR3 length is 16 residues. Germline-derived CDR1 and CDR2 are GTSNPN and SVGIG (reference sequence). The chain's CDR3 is CAWSWVGGPTNEKLFF. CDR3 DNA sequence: TGTGCCTGGAGTTGGGTCGGCGGGCCCACTAATGAAAAACTGTTTTTT. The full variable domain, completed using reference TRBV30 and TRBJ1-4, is SQTIHQWPATLVQPVGSPLSLECTVEGTSNPNLYWYRQAAGRGLQLLFYSVGIGQISSEVPQNLSASRPQDRQFILSSKKLLLSDSGFYLCAWSWVGGPTNEKLFFGSGTQLSVL.

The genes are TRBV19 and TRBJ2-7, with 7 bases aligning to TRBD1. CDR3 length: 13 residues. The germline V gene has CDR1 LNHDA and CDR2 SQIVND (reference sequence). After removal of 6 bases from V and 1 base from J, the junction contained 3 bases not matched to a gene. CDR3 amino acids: CASSPGGSYEQYF. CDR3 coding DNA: TGTGCCAGTAGCCCAGGGGGTTCCTACGAGCAGTACTTC. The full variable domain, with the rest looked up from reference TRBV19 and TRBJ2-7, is DGGITQSPKYLFRKEGQNVTLSCEQNLNHDAMYWYRQDPGQGLRLIYYSQIVNDFQKGDIAEGYSVSREKKESFPLTVTSAQKNPTAFYLCASSPGGSYEQYFGPGTRLTVT.

The CDR3 DNA follows: TGTGCCAGCAGCTTAGGTCGTACAGGGGTCTACGAGCAGTACTTC. Translation gives CASSLGRTGVYEQYF. The rearrangement links TRBV11-2 to TRBJ2-7; 7 nucleotides align to TRBD1. Trimming cost V 1 base and J 3 bases; bases outside gene matches: 6. CDR3 size: 15 residues. The V gene's germline CDR1 is SGHAT and CDR2 FQNNGV.

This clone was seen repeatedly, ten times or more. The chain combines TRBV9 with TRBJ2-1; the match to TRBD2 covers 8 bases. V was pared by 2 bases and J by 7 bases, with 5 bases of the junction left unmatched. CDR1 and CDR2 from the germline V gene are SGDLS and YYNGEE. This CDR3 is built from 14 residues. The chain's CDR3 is CASSVSGKKNEQFF. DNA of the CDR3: TGTGCCAGCAGCGTTAGCGGGAAGAAGAATGAGCAGTTCTTC.

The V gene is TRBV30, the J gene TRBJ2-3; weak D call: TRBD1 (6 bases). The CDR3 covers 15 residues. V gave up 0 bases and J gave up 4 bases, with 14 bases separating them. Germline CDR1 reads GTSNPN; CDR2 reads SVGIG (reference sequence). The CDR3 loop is CAWSVGAGNSDTQYF. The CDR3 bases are TGTGCCTGGAGTGTGGGGGCAGGTAACTCAGATACGCAGTATTTT.